This T cell receptor beta chain comes out of a study of blood T cells in healthy people across ages (dated by TCRdb to the mid-2010s). Study-level background: In model experiments, template switching captured about one uniquely barcoded TCR beta cDNA molecule for every two T cells. To avoid experimental bias, donors of different ages were spread randomly across the sequencing lanes. To track age-related changes in TCR beta repertoire diversity, the study relied on deep sequencing normalized with unique cDNA molecular identifiers. The study analyzed two additional independent replicas of 1 million unique cDNA reads from the same blood draw for two donors, one aged 18 to 30 and one aged 80 or older. Donors were grouped into four age groups: young (average 16 years), middle-aged (39), aged (around 60) and long-lived (about 82).

The donors were some 36 Caucasian individuals from Russia, aged roughly 6 to 90 years, who were systemically healthy. Ten milliliters of peripheral blood were drawn from each donor into EDTA-treated Vacutainer tubes. Ficoll-Paque density-gradient centrifugation was used to isolate PBMCs, with at least 7 million per sample. Total RNA, at least 6 micrograms per sample, was extracted from PBMCs with Trizol reagent. Naive CD45RAhigh/CD27high T cell percentages were measured by flow cytometry on a PBMC aliquot from every donor. Inclusive of the bounding cysteine and phenylalanine, the CDR3 is 17 residues long. Kept here is only the CDR3 DNA, which spans 51 bases and is read in frame from base 1. The study at large found these results: Because profiling used bulk unsorted PBMCs, naive and antigen-experienced compartments could not be compared conclusively. Estimates of total diversity based on one million sequenced T cells were considered lower bounds and underestimates. Observed TCR beta diversity per million T cells fell roughly linearly with age, and a significant reduction was already apparent by age around 40. Donor CMV infection status was unknown, potentially confounding age-related changes in expanded clonotypes. Observed TCR beta diversity correlated strongly with the percentage of naive T cells measured by flow cytometry. Compared with the aged group, more naive CD4+ T cells, fewer expanded clones and increased TCR diversity were shown by the long-lived group, suggesting age selection.

On this clonotype: Its recognized antigen is unknown. Base-call qualities are not available, and no considerably larger clone is one nucleotide away.

Library prep was done by 5' RACE. Sequenced using an Illumina HiSeq 2500. A second PCR of roughly 7 to 12 cycles was run with a J-beta primer mix and a sample-barcoded 5' primer. A unique molecular identifier was introduced onto each TCR beta cDNA molecule by a template-switch 5' adaptor carrying 12 random nucleotides. Each sample yielded at least 3 million CDR3-containing paired-end reads. The Mint cDNA synthesis kit, primed by a TRBC-specific oligonucleotide, was used to synthesize first-strand cDNA from all RNA. After uracil-DNA glycosylase treatment, a first 18-cycle PCR used universal primers M1SS and BC2_uni_R on all cDNA. Processing in the source paper ran as follows. Each sample was normalized by randomly selecting 1 million high-quality reads, each carrying a distinct molecular identifier. Reads sharing molecular identifiers were discarded rather than binned into consensus sequences. MiTCR, run with a Q25 quality threshold and the strictest error-elimination algorithm, handled CDR3 identification, clonotype clustering and error correction. A nonparametric unseen species model with Euler transformation was used to estimate a lower bound on total TCR beta diversity. TCRdb handled the public reads itself, with Q25 trimming in fastp and clone calling in MiXCR, and kept productive beta chains. Every CDR3 protein is listed once, alongside the most common genes and DNA of its rows. TCRdb's processing, not the authors', yielded these V and J calls. The sample yields 660,000 or so distinct CDR3 sequences; about 54% were counted once. Clones ranked in the top ten supply more than 35% of the sample.

The material sequenced was blood. The receptor chain draws on TRBV12-2 and TRBJ1-5; the table's D call, TRBD1, has no DNA check behind it. TRBV12-2 constitutes a pseudogene. The sequence derives from a man between 60 and 75 years old in good health. The sequence in DNA is TGTGCAAGTCGCCACCACCGGGACAGGGGTGCGGACCAGCCCCAGCATTTT. Translated, this gives CASRHHRDRGADQPQHF.